This TCR beta chain was found in a study of blood T cell repertoires in COVID-19. In the source study's methods: It was from reference gene primer amplification that nucleated cell counts were estimated. Produced via immunoSEQ multiplex PCR; TCRdb's table is partial and in-frame only. Clonal size and the V and J genes are those of that table, whereas D and trimming came from the DNA. The data show about 200,000 clones, more than 75% seen once. CDR3 length: 16 residues. Germline CDR1 and CDR2: LNHDA and SQIVND (reference sequence). The V end was cut by 5 bases, the J end by 4 bases, with 18 bases between. Study members were between roughly 18 and 89 years old and lived in 25 or so US regions.

Sequenced input: PBMCs or T cells enriched from blood (not recorded which). The sequence was obtained from a man between 40 and 49 years old with acute COVID-19. The chain recombines TRBV19 with TRBJ1-5; TRBD1 is a possible D gene (6 bases). The CDR3, as DNA: TGTGCCAGTAGTCGGCTCACTAGGGGGAATAATCAGCCCCAGCATTTT. Translation gives CASSRLTRGNNQPQHF.